The 32 T cell receptor beta chains in this list originate from one sample, sequenced in a study of T cells after posttransplantation cyclophosphamide. Some clones are missing from TCRdb's copy, which holds only in-frame ones; the method was immunoSEQ multiplex PCR. The data show over 35,000 clones, none appearing only once, with 2.5% held by the ten largest. Source material: PBMCs. These receptors were taken from a man aged 45-60 years in good health, CMV-negative, and a related stem cell transplant donor.

This clone was observed at least ten times. The J gene is TRBJ2-5, the V gene TRBV19; tentatively, D is TRBD2 (6 bases). V dropped 3 bases and J dropped 9 bases, with 14 bases sitting between them. The CDR3 runs to 13 residues. Looked up from germline, CDR1 is LNHDA and CDR2 is SQIVND (reference sequence). CDR3 bases: TGTGCCAGTAGTATGTGGCCCCCGGGGGCCCAGTACTTC. Encoded protein: CASSMWPPGAQYF.

In this sample, this clone turned up many times. J is TRBJ2-7 and V is TRBV7-9; 8 bases map to TRBD2. The CDR3 totals 14 residues. Germline CDR1 reads SEHNR; CDR2 reads FQNEAQ (reference sequence). After removal of 5 bases from V and 5 bases from J, the junction contained 8 bases not matched to a gene. CDR3: CASSPQREPHEQYF. The DNA for the CDR3 is TGTGCCAGCAGCCCCCAGCGGGAGCCCCACGAGCAGTACTTC.

This clone occurred a few times. The rearrangement joins TRBV7-2 to TRBJ2-5, with 7 bases aligning to TRBD2. Matching the DNA end better, TRBJ2-7 makes the J call doubtful. Germline loops: CDR1 SGHTA, CDR2 FQGNSA. This CDR3 spans 15 amino acids. The CDR3 reads CASSLHLAAANEQYF. CDR3 in DNA: TGTGCCAGCAGCTTACATCTAGCGGCGGCCAACGAGCAGTACTTC.

This clone has more than one count but fewer than ten. This sequence joins TRBV27 and TRBJ1-4; 7 bases are a match to TRBD1. Per the germline V gene, CDR1 is MNHEY and CDR2 is SMNVEV (reference sequence). J was trimmed by 7 bases and V by 1 base; bases with no gene match: 6. There are 15 residues in the CDR3. The CDR3 DNA follows: TGTGCCAGCAGTTTATATGGACAGGTCCTTGAAAAACTGTTTTTT. Translation: CASSLYGQVLEKLFF.

This clone has at least ten counts. The chain couples TRBV10-3 to TRBJ2-2; 11 bases fit TRBD2. The V gene end was trimmed by 9 bases and the J gene end by 1 base; junction bases not matched to a gene: 7. Germline V lookup: CDR1 ENHRY, CDR2 SYGVKD. CDR3 length: 16 residues. The CDR3 here is CAIPRLAGLNTGELFF. CDR3 DNA: TGTGCCATTCCCCGACTAGCGGGGTTGAACACCGGGGAGCTGTTTTTT.

The chain carries TRBV28 and TRBJ1-2; the D is unclear. The V and J ends lost 8 bases and 3 bases respectively, with 10 bases between them. The CDR3 has 12 residues. The germline V gene encodes CDR1 MDHEN and CDR2 SYDVKM. The CDR3 spells CASLNTDYGYTF. The CDR3 nucleotides are TGTGCCAGCCTCAACACCGACTATGGCTACACCTTC.

There are many counts of this clone. The J gene is TRBJ2-7, the V gene TRBV5-1, with D perhaps matching TRBD2 (6 bases). Germline CDR1 is SGHRS and CDR2 is YFSETQ. Trimming took 4 bases from V and 4 from J, leaving 15 bases between them. The CDR3 loop spans 14 amino acids. The CDR3 nucleotides are TGCGCCAGCAGCAGGTGGGAGGACCGTTACGAGCAGTACTTC. Translating it yields CASSRWEDRYEQYF.

This clone was seen ten or more times. The chain uses TRBV18 and TRBJ2-7, with TRBD1 matching 7 bases. The CDR3 is made up of 16 amino acids. Germline V gene data show CDR1 as KGHSH and CDR2 as LQKENI. V lost 0 bases, J lost 0 bases, and 5 bases stayed unmatched. DNA for the CDR3: TGTGCCAGCTCACCACCCGACAGGGTTAACTCCTACGAGCAGTACTTC. This gives the protein CASSPPDRVNSYEQYF.

This clone was seen at least ten times. The chain recombines TRBV9 with TRBJ2-7, with 9 bases lining up with TRBD1. CDR1 and CDR2 (germline): SGDLS, YYNGEE. The CDR3 is made up of 15 amino acids. Trimming at V came to 2 bases and at J to 0 bases, leaving 3 bases not matched to a gene. The CDR3 DNA reads as TGTGCCAGCAGCGTGGGACAGGGAGACTCCTACGAGCAGTACTTC. The encoded protein is CASSVGQGDSYEQYF.

The sample holds many counts of this clone. The rearrangement links TRBV2 to TRBJ2-1, with 13 bases matching TRBD2. V lost 2 bases and J lost 8; bases outside the gene matches: 9. The CDR3 sequence is 17 residues long. Germline CDR1 and CDR2: SNHLY and FYNNEI. The CDR3 loop reads CASSELPLAGGQDEQFF. The CDR3 DNA sequence: TGTGCCAGCAGTGAACTCCCACTAGCGGGGGGGCAGGATGAGCAGTTCTTC. Based on the CDR3 plus reference TRBV2 and TRBJ2-1, the full variable domain is EPEVTQTPSHQVTQMGQEVILRCVPISNHLYFYWYRQILGQKVEFLVSFYNNEISEKSEIFDDQFSVERPDGSNFTLKIRSTKLEDSAMYFCASSELPLAGGQDEQFFGPGTRLTVL.

This clone has at least ten counts. CDR3 region: CASSSQGDTEAFF. The CDR3 DNA reads as TGTGCCAGCAGCTCACAGGGAGACACTGAAGCTTTCTTT. The chain is built from TRBV7-3 and TRBJ1-1; TRBD1 might be the D (6 bases). Germline values: CDR1 SGHTA, CDR2 FQGTGA. The CDR3 loop spans 13 amino acids. Trimming stripped 4 bases from V and 3 bases from J, with 9 bases between.

This clone was detected ten times or more. The chain links TRBV6-6 to TRBJ2-3, with TRBD2 matching 7 bases. The CDR3 spans 16 residues. V gave up 2 bases and J gave up 4 bases; unmatched junction bases: 9. Germline V lookup: CDR1 MNHNY, CDR2 SVGAGI (reference sequence). The CDR3 DNA reads TGTGCCAGCAGTTACGAAGGCGGGAGTGGTTCAGATACGCAGTATTTT. Translating it yields CASSYEGGSGSDTQYF.

Ten or more counts support this clone. This chain links TRBV6-1 with TRBJ2-3; unclear D gene. CDR1 and CDR2 (germline): MNHNS, SASEGT. This CDR3 region has 17 residues. Trimming took off 4 bases at V and 2 bases at J, with 19 bases between the two ends. The CDR3 sequence: CASSARIGSSPTDTQYF. The CDR3, as DNA: TGTGCCAGCAGTGCCCGGATAGGTAGCAGCCCCACAGATACGCAGTATTTT.

This clone was recorded many times. The chain carries TRBV5-1 and TRBJ2-1; TRBD1 might be the D (6 bases). V was clipped by 3 bases and J by 4 bases, with 8 bases between them. The germline gives CDR1 SGHRS, CDR2 YFSETQ. The CDR3 is made up of 13 amino acids. As DNA, the CDR3 is TGCGCCAGCAGCTCCGGACAGTACAATGAGCAGTTCTTC. Translation gives CASSSGQYNEQFF.

This clone was seen at least ten times. The chain employs TRBV6-4 and TRBJ2-3; D not resolved. V shed 2 bases and J shed 2 bases, with 5 bases lying between them. This CDR3 comprises 13 residues. Germline V gene data show CDR1 as MRHNA and CDR2 as SNTAGT. CDR3 amino acids: CASSDVDTDTQYF. In DNA, the CDR3 is TGTGCCAGCAGTGACGTAGACACAGATACGCAGTATTTT.

The sample holds many counts of this clone. V and J are TRBV7-2 and TRBJ1-6; D gene ambiguous. The germline gives CDR1 SGHTA, CDR2 FQGNSA. This CDR3 is built from 12 residues. The ends were cut back, 4 bases at V and 7 bases at J, with 5 bases in the middle. As DNA, the CDR3 is TGTGCCAGCAGCTCCAGAAATTCACCCCTCCACTTT. The encoded protein is CASSSRNSPLHF.

The table lists this clone with many counts. The V and J genes are TRBV7-2 and TRBJ2-1; TRBD1 is a possible D gene (5 bases). The CDR3 sequence is 14 residues long. Germline CDR1 is SGHTA and CDR2 is FQGNSA. Between the trimmed V and J ends, which lost 0 bases and 4 bases, there was a span of 7 bases. CDR3 protein: CASSLAGQYNEQFF. CDR3 coding DNA: TGTGCCAGCAGCTTAGCGGGGCAGTACAATGAGCAGTTCTTC.

At least ten counts were recorded for this clone. The chain is built from TRBV5-5 and TRBJ1-6; 7 nucleotides line up with TRBD1. The CDR3 sequence is 14 residues long. Germline V gene lookup returns CDR1 SGHKS and CDR2 YYEKEE (reference sequence). Trimming took 0 bases from V and 8 from J; bases not matched to a gene: 2. The CDR3 spells CASSLAGQYSPLHF. The CDR3 DNA reads TGTGCCAGCAGCTTGGCGGGACAGTATTCACCCCTCCACTTT. Full variable domain (remainder filled in from reference TRBV5-5 and TRBJ1-6): DAGVTQSPTHLIKTRGQQVTLRCSPISGHKSVSWYQQVLGQGPQFIFQYYEKEERGRGNFPDRFSARQFPNYSSELNVNALLLGDSALYLCASSLAGQYSPLHFGNGTRLTVT.

The rearrangement uses TRBV11-3 and TRBJ2-1; D may be TRBD2 (5 bases). Germline lookup yields CDR1 SGHNT and CDR2 YENEEA. The CDR3 is made up of 17 amino acids. Between the trimmed V and J ends, which lost 2 bases and 0 bases, there was a span of 14 bases. CDR3 DNA sequence: TGTGCCAGCAGCTTATTCGGGCCGGGAAGCTCCTACAATGAGCAGTTCTTC. The encoded protein is CASSLFGPGSSYNEQFF. Combining the CDR3 with reference TRBV11-3 and TRBJ2-1 gives the whole variable domain EAGVVQSPRYKIIEKKQPVAFWCNPISGHNTLYWYLQNLGQGPELLIRYENEEAVDDSQLPKDRFSAERLKGVDSTLKIQPAELGDSAVYLCASSLFGPGSSYNEQFFGPGTRLTVL.

V is TRBV5-1 and J is TRBJ2-4; 7 bases are shared with TRBD2. The CDR3 runs 13 residues. Germline CDR1 is SGHRS and CDR2 is YFSETQ. V trimming: 7 bases; J trimming: 5 bases; junction bases outside the gene matches: 6. CDR3 region: CASLGEGENIQYF. CDR3 sequence (DNA): TGCGCCAGCCTAGGGGAGGGCGAAAACATTCAGTACTTC.

This clone was observed many times. This chain links TRBV6-5 with TRBJ2-5; TRBD1 matches 9 bases. V shed 4 bases, J shed 3 bases, and the junction held 9 bases outside the gene matches. Germline CDR1 reads MNHEY; CDR2 reads SVGAGI. This CDR3 is built from 16 residues. The CDR3 DNA reads as TGTGCCAGCAGTTTCTGGGGGACAGGGATGGAAGAGACCCAGTACTTC. This codes for CASSFWGTGMEETQYF.

This clone has a count of ten or more. The V call is TRBV9, the J call TRBJ2-1; 15 nucleotides align to TRBD2. V was clipped by 3 bases and J by 4 bases; unmatched bases: 5. Germline CDR1 reads SGDLS; CDR2 reads YYNGEE. This CDR3 is 17 amino acids long. This CDR3 is CASSGTSGRAGYNEQFF. CDR3 sequence (DNA): TGTGCCAGCAGCGGGACTAGCGGGAGGGCCGGGTACAATGAGCAGTTCTTC.

Ten or more counts support this clone. This chain joins TRBV7-3 and TRBJ2-1, with TRBD2 identical over 10 bases. Per germline, CDR1 SGHTA and CDR2 FQGTGA. With V trimmed by 8 bases and J by 0 bases, 1 base remained unmatched. The CDR3 has 14 amino acids. This chain's CDR3 is CASASGGSYNEQFF. CDR3 sequence (DNA): TGTGCCAGCGCTAGCGGGGGCTCCTACAATGAGCAGTTCTTC. The variable domain in full, completed from reference TRBV7-3 and TRBJ2-1, reads GAGVSQTPSNKVTEKGKYVELRCDPISGHTALYWYRQSLGQGPEFLIYFQGTGAADDSGLPNDRFFAVRPEGSVSTLKIQRTERGDSAVYLCASASGGSYNEQFFGPGTRLTVL.

The chain carries TRBV6-1 and TRBJ1-6; D is unresolved. The CDR3 contains 12 residues. V was pared by 6 bases and J by 7 bases, with 7 bases between. Germline V gene sequence: CDR1 MNHNS, CDR2 SASEGT. The CDR3 region has the DNA TGTGCCAGCAGCCGACAAAATTCACCCCTCCACTTT. Its translation is CASSRQNSPLHF.

The genes are TRBV6-1 and TRBJ2-1; TRBD2 aligns across 7 bases. The germline gives CDR1 MNHNS, CDR2 SASEGT. Trimming at V came to 7 bases and at J to 7 bases, leaving 4 bases not matched to a gene. CDR3 size: 12 residues. The CDR3 nucleotides read TGTGCCAGCACCCTGGGGGGGAATGAGCAGTTCTTC. Translating it yields CASTLGGNEQFF.

This clone appeared many times. The chain couples TRBV19 to TRBJ2-1; 8 nucleotides line up with TRBD2. Germline CDR1 LNHDA, CDR2 SQIVND (reference sequence). V lost 7 bases and J lost 2; bases outside the gene matches: 7. The CDR3 consists of 15 residues. The chain's CDR3 is CASNIGGLAYNEQFF. The CDR3, as DNA: TGTGCCAGTAATATCGGGGGACTAGCCTACAATGAGCAGTTCTTC.

The rearrangement links TRBV7-8 to TRBJ1-2; D uncertain. Germline values: CDR1 SGHVS, CDR2 FQNEAQ. V dropped 3 bases and J dropped 7 bases, with 15 bases sitting between them. There are 14 residues in the CDR3. In DNA, the CDR3 is TGTGCCAGCAGCTTTAACCCTACGTCCGGTGGCTACACCTTC. It translates to CASSFNPTSGGYTF. Full variable domain (missing parts from reference TRBV7-8 and TRBJ1-2): GAGVSQSPRYKVAKRGQDVALRCDPISGHVSLFWYQQALGQGPEFLTYFQNEAQLDKSGLPSDRFFAERPEGSVSTLKIQRTQQEDSAVYLCASSFNPTSGGYTFGSGTRLTVV.

This clone came up a few times. CDR3: CAIRRTSGSDEQYF. The DNA of the CDR3 is TGTGCCATCAGACGCACTAGCGGGAGCGACGAGCAGTACTTC. The chain employs TRBV10-3 and TRBJ2-5, with 11 bases identical to TRBD2. The J call may be wrong; the DNA end is better matched by TRBJ2-7. In germline, CDR1 is ENHRY, CDR2 SYGVKD. CDR3 length equals 14 residues.

In this sample, this clone turned up many times. The V and J genes are TRBV5-1 and TRBJ1-1; 7 bases are shared with TRBD1. CDR1 and CDR2 from the germline V gene are SGHRS and YFSETQ. This CDR3 is 12 amino acids long. The V gene end was trimmed by 4 bases and the J gene end by 6 bases; junction bases not matched to a gene: 3. In DNA form, the CDR3 reads TGCGCCAGCAGCCACGGACAGGCTGAAGCTTTCTTT. It translates to CASSHGQAEAFF.

This clone was detected ten times or more. Here the CDR3 reads CASSLGAGWDNEQFF. Written as DNA, the CDR3 is TGTGCCAGCAGCTTAGGGGCAGGGTGGGACAATGAGCAGTTCTTC. J is TRBJ2-1 and V is TRBV7-9; the D gene is possibly TRBD1 (5 bases). The CDR3 has 15 residues. Looked up from germline, CDR1 is SEHNR and CDR2 is FQNEAQ (reference sequence). The ends were cut back, 1 base at V and 5 bases at J, with 12 bases in the middle.

This clone was seen ten or more times. The chain employs TRBV5-1 and TRBJ2-1, with a tentative D call TRBD1 (5 bases). The CDR3 runs 13 residues. CDR1 and CDR2 from the germline V gene are SGHRS and YFSETQ. Trimming shortened V by 1 base and J by 8 bases, and 10 bases separated the two germline ends. CDR3 loop: CASSLPQGDEQFF. The CDR3 coding sequence is TGCGCCAGCAGCTTGCCCCAGGGCGATGAGCAGTTCTTC.

This clone occurred many times. The chain uses TRBV4-1 and TRBJ1-5, with D maybe TRBD1 (5 bases). CDR1 is MGHRA and CDR2 is YSYEKL in the germline V gene. The CDR3 is 16 residues long. V lost 0 bases and J 2 bases, leaving 11 bases between the germline ends. CDR3 loop: CASSQDGGVGNQPQHF. In DNA form, the CDR3 reads TGCGCCAGCAGCCAAGATGGGGGGGTTGGCAATCAGCCCCAGCATTTT.